This T cell receptor (beta chain) was obtained from a study of tumor-infiltrating lymphocytes in primary liver carcinoma (dated by TCRdb to 2016 to 2017). In terms of the full investigation: Hepatocellular carcinoma (four) or combined HCC and intrahepatic cholangiocarcinoma (one) was present in the five patients, who were three men and two women aged 30 to 69 years. The five patients had tumors staged T1-T3 N0M0, with maximum diameters ranging from roughly 4.2 to 10 cm. Roughly 3.5 to 7.5 million productive TCRbeta reads were obtained per sample, and no significant difference in read depth was found between tissue types. The study combined TCRbeta repertoire sequencing, expression microarrays and whole-exome sequencing across five regions of each liver tumor, with adjacent normal tissue and blood. A total of about 35 specimens from 5 patients, comprising approximately 25 tumor regions, 5 adjacent noncancerous liver tissues and 5 peripheral blood samples, were covered by TCRbeta repertoire sequencing. Agilent mRNA microarray profiling was performed on the roughly 27 tumor region samples to relate TCRbeta repertoire diversity to the local molecular phenotype. High reproducibility was observed for the technical replicate repertoires, with mean shared-clone rates approximately 0.9 and correlation coefficients above 0.95.

This clonotype was picked up one time. Its antigen target is currently unknown. One junction end does not reproduce the germline sequence, and a read error may be involved. Total RNA and DNA were co-extracted without cell sorting from around 20-30 mg of bulk tissue using the AllPrep DNA/RNA mini kit. Between November 2015 and early 2016, 4 to 6 patients in China with histopathologically diagnosed primary liver carcinoma had surgical resection. Patients had chronic HBV infection and were treatment-naive at sampling. Each tumor was sampled at five spatially separated regions: the superior, inferior, left-lateral and right-lateral poles and the tumor centre. According to histology, viable tumor cells made up more than 80% of every tumor sample. Fresh tumor and adjacent tissue pieces were bisected, with one half stored in RNAlater at -80 degrees C and the other half sent for histology. What the authors observed across the whole study: With just a few patients in the study, the authors point out that the findings should be validated in a larger study. Consistent with antigen-driven expansion, pairs of tumor regions showed higher repertoire overlap (mean roughly 35%) than either tumor-adjacent pairs (around 17%) or tumor-blood pairs (around 14%). Since the samples were bulk and unsorted, there was no way to compare CD4+ and CD8+ T cell repertoires. The top 250 clones made up a significantly larger repertoire fraction in tumors than in blood (p = 0.039). Only the TCR beta chain was sequenced, which likely underestimates true repertoire diversity because unpaired alpha chains were not captured. Only about 8-24% of top clones were found in all five regions of a tumor, suggesting spatial heterogeneity of tumor-infiltrating T cells.

The germline V gene (reference sequence) specifies SEHNR as CDR1 and FQNEAQ as CDR2. The CDR3 goes from the cysteine to the phenylalanine over 16 residues. Just the 48-base CDR3 DNA is kept, in frame starting at base 1. Starting from around 520 ng total RNA, TCRbeta-specific cDNA was produced by reverse transcription with a constant-region primer and ProtoScript II reverse transcriptase. Three nested multiplex PCR rounds, following a slightly modified ARM-PCR procedure, were used to build the TCRbeta libraries. Each of the first two PCR rounds ran for approximately 10 cycles using multiplex TRBV1-TRBV30 forward primers together with a Cbeta reverse primer. Sample barcodes and Illumina adapters were attached in a final 25-cycle PCR using Deep VentR polymerase. Before sequencing, amplicons between 200 and 500 bp were purified from gel using a QIAquick gel extraction kit. An Illumina HiSeq 2500 was used to sequence the TCRbeta amplicons, generating 250-bp paired-end reads. The paper's processing steps were these. To recover full CDR3 sequences, reads were quality-trimmed using Trimmomatic v0.33 and paired reads were then merged using FLASH v1.2.11. V, D and J germline segments were assigned to the rearranged TCRbeta sequences using MiGEC v1.2.1b. Clonotype statistics, along with Shannon-Wiener diversity indices, were calculated using VDJtools v1.0.0. Except for diversity analysis, only each sample's 250 most abundant clonotypes were used in subsequent analyses to reduce sampling bias. TCRdb itself trimmed the public reads at Q25 with fastp, ran MiXCR and retained productive beta chains. Every CDR3 protein is listed once, alongside the most common genes and DNA of its rows. These V and J calls are TCRdb output, not the study's own analysis. A total of about 32,000 distinct CDR3 sequences appear in this sample, approximately 80% of them only once. Roughly 34% of the sample lies in the top ten.

This receptor was identified in a man aged 35-49 years with primary liver carcinoma and hepatitis B virus infection. This sequence uses TRBV7-9 and TRBJ1-4, with the D gene call left open. The sample taken for sequencing was liver tumor tissue from sampling region 5. The cell subset or site label, as the study defines it: tumor region T5, tumor centre. The CDR3 protein sequence reads: CASSSGLATANEKLFF. The DNA sequence is as follows: TGTGCCAGCAGCTCCGGACTGGCTACGGCTAATGAGAAACTGTTTTTT.